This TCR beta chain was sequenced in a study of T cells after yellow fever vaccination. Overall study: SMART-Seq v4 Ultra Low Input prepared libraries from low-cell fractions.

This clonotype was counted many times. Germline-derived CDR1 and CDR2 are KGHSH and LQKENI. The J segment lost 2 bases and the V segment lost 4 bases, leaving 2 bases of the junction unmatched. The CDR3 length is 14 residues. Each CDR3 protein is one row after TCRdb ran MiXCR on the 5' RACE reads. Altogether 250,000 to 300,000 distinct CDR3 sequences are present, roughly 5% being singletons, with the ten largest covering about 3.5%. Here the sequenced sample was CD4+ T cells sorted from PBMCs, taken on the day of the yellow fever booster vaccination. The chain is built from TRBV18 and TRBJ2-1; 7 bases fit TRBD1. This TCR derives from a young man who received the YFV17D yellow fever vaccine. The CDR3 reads CASSRQGAYNEQFF. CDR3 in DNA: TGTGCCAGCTCACGCCAGGGGGCCTACAATGAGCAGTTCTTC. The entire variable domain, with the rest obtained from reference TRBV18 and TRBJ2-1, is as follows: NAGVMQNPRHLVRRRGQEARLRCSPMKGHSHVYWYRQLPEEGLKFMVYLQKENIIDESGMPKERFSAEFPKEGPSILRIQQVVRGDSAAYFCASSRQGAYNEQFFGPGTRLTVL.